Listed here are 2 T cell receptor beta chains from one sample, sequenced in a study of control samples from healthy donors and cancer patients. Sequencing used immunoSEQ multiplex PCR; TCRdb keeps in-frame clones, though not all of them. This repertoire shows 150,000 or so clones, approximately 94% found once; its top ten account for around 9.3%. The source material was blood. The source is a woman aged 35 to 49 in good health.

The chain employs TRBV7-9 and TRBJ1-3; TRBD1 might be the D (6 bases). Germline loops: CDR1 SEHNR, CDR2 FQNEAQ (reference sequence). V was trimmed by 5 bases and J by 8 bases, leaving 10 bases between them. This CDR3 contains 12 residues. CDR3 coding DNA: TGTGCCAGCAGCCCGCAGGGGTACACCATATATTTT. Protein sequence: CASSPQGYTIYF.

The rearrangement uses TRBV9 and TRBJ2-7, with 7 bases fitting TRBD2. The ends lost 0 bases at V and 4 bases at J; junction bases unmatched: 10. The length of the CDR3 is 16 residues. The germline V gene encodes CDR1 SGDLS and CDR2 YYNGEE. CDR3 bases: TGTGCCAGCAGCGTAGGCGGGAGCTCGAAACCTTACGAGCAGTACTTC. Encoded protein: CASSVGGSSKPYEQYF.